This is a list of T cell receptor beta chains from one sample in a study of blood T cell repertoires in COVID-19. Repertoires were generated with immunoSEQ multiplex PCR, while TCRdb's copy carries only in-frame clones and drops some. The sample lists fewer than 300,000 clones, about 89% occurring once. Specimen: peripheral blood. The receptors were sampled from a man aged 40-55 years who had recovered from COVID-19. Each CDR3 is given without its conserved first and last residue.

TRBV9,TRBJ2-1,ASSTGTSANEQF
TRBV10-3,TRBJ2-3,ATLDTRTKRKTDTQY
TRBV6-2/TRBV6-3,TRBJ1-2,ASSYVRGSYGYT
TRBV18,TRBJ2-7,ASSPLSYEQY
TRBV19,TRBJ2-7,ASSIDRGTGEQY
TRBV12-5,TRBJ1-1,ASGFGEYTEAF
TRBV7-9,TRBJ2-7,ASSLEGGKYEQY
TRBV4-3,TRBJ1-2,ASSPSQSNYGYT
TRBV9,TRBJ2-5,ASSAWGGSETQY
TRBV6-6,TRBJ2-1,ASSYSKGQGQEQF
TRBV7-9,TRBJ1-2,ASTKSTRDRVAGYT
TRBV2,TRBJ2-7,ASGGQGPYEQY
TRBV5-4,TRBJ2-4,ASSFSGIAKNIQY
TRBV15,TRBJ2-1,ATSREAGGNNEQF
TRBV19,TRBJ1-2,ASTPRTAGGYT
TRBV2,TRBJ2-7,ASSDRGLSSYEQY
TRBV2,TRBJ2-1,ATAGGVAANNEQF
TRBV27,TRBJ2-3,ASRRGTDTQY
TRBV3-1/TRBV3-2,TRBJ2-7,ASSQDLQGPRSYEQY
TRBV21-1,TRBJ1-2,ASSKYFGYT
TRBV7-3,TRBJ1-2,ASSLSPLDTGYT
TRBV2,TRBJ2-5,ASTPRRGGRETQY
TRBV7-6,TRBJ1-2,ASSLWTGRCGYT
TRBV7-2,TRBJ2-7,ASSLIAGVGEQY
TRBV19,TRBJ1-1,ASTGTGLNTEAF
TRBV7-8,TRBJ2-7,ASSLVQGPRYEQY
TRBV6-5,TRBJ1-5,ASSRQGNQPQH
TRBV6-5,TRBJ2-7,ASSYMRTGEQY
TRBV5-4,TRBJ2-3,ASSLSAADTQY